A selection of T cell receptor beta chains follows, all from one sample in a study of T cells in Graves' hyperthyroidism and ophthalmopathy. A single record per CDR3 protein comes from TCRdb applying MiXCR to the multiplex PCR reads. Counted here are about 350,000 distinct CDR3 sequences, approximately 14% occurring once; the ten biggest clones make up 20% to 25%. The sequencing input was blood. These receptors came from a woman aged 30 to 39 with Graves' hyperthyroidism. CDR3s include the opening cysteine and the closing phenylalanine or tryptophan. D genes are given only for firm matches. Size tells how often a clone was seen (once, few, many) or the class of an expanded clone, and some rows leave it out.

D gene: TRBD2
clone size: few
J gene: TRBJ2-1
V gene: TRBV7-9
CDR3 protein: CASSLVGTSNEQFF

D gene: TRBD1
clone size: many
J gene: TRBJ1-4
V gene: TRBV20-1
CDR3 protein: CSAGQRNEKLFF

D gene: NA
clone size: many
J gene: TRBJ1-2
V gene: TRBV19
CDR3 protein: CAIRGRNNYGYTF

D gene: NA
clone size: many
J gene: TRBJ2-7
V gene: TRBV28
CDR3 protein: CASNQEGYEQYF

D gene: TRBD2
clone size: many
J gene: TRBJ2-7
V gene: TRBV12-3/TRBV12-4
CDR3 protein: CASSPTGTSGTSSYEQYF

D gene: NA
clone size: many
J gene: TRBJ1-1
V gene: TRBV11-2
CDR3 protein: CASTYRVGNTEAFF

D gene: TRBD1
clone size: many
J gene: TRBJ2-6
V gene: TRBV2
CDR3 protein: CASSIQGAGANVLTF

D gene: NA
clone size: many
J gene: TRBJ2-7
V gene: TRBV15
CDR3 protein: CATSRDLPQAATYEQYF

D gene: TRBD1
clone size: many
J gene: TRBJ1-2
V gene: TRBV6-1
CDR3 protein: CASSFTGGGNGYTF

D gene: NA
clone size: NA
J gene: TRBJ2-7
V gene: TRBV6-1
CDR3 protein: CASRSNPAKGEQYF

D gene: TRBD1
clone size: many
J gene: TRBJ2-7
V gene: TRBV7-9
CDR3 protein: CASGTGFSYEQYF

D gene: NA
clone size: many
J gene: TRBJ2-7
V gene: TRBV11-2
CDR3 protein: CASSSGLYEQYF

D gene: TRBD1
clone size: NA
J gene: TRBJ1-5
V gene: TRBV13
CDR3 protein: CASSTRQGPEPQHF

D gene: TRBD1
clone size: many
J gene: TRBJ2-1
V gene: TRBV7-9
CDR3 protein: CASSLQGVENEQFF

D gene: NA
clone size: many
J gene: TRBJ1-1
V gene: TRBV28
CDR3 protein: CASTPRAQSNTEAFF

D gene: NA
clone size: many
J gene: TRBJ2-1
V gene: TRBV11-2
CDR3 protein: CASGPAGSYNEQFF

D gene: TRBD2
clone size: few
J gene: TRBJ2-1
V gene: TRBV3-1
CDR3 protein: CASSQDGYRAGGSHEQFF

D gene: TRBD2
clone size: NA
J gene: TRBJ2-5
V gene: TRBV6-1
CDR3 protein: CASTSSGSLGETQYF

D gene: NA
clone size: many
J gene: TRBJ2-1
V gene: TRBV11-2
CDR3 protein: CASSPLRSVNEQFF

D gene: TRBD1
clone size: NA
J gene: TRBJ1-1
V gene: TRBV10-1
CDR3 protein: CASSEMTGEAFF

D gene: NA
clone size: many
J gene: TRBJ2-6
V gene: TRBV12-3/TRBV12-4
CDR3 protein: CASTGRGWSGANVLTF

D gene: NA
clone size: many
J gene: TRBJ2-5
V gene: TRBV28
CDR3 protein: CASSPPPTETQYF

D gene: TRBD1
clone size: NA
J gene: TRBJ1-4
V gene: TRBV5-4
CDR3 protein: CASADRDRGPLNEKLFF

D gene: NA
clone size: few
J gene: TRBJ1-4
V gene: TRBV7-9
CDR3 protein: CASSSGTTEKLFF

D gene: NA
clone size: many
J gene: TRBJ1-1
V gene: TRBV29-1
CDR3 protein: CSVGAPRGGGTEAFF

D gene: NA
clone size: many
J gene: TRBJ1-1
V gene: TRBV10-3
CDR3 protein: CATQGGWYTEAFF

D gene: NA
clone size: many
J gene: TRBJ1-1
V gene: TRBV20-1
CDR3 protein: CVIGGLIMNTEAFF

D gene: NA
clone size: NA
J gene: TRBJ1-6
V gene: TRBV11-2
CDR3 protein: CASSSTGESPLHF

D gene: NA
clone size: few
J gene: TRBJ1-1
V gene: TRBV29-1
CDR3 protein: CSVERGLNTEAFF

D gene: TRBD2
clone size: many
J gene: TRBJ2-7
V gene: TRBV12-3/TRBV12-4
CDR3 protein: CASSFSGTYEQYF

D gene: NA
clone size: few
J gene: TRBJ2-1
V gene: TRBV7-2
CDR3 protein: CASSPLLFNEQFF

D gene: NA
clone size: many
J gene: TRBJ2-2
V gene: TRBV27
CDR3 protein: CASSPRAPGELFF

D gene: NA
clone size: few
J gene: TRBJ2-7
V gene: TRBV5-4
CDR3 protein: CASSSPGQNYEQYF

D gene: NA
clone size: many
J gene: TRBJ2-1
V gene: TRBV11-2
CDR3 protein: CASSFTQQTVYNEQFF

D gene: NA
clone size: NA
J gene: TRBJ2-7
V gene: TRBV20-1
CDR3 protein: CSAPRGAGRLSYEQYF

D gene: NA
clone size: many
J gene: TRBJ2-2
V gene: TRBV3-1
CDR3 protein: CASSHRERDTGELFF

D gene: NA
clone size: many
J gene: TRBJ2-1
V gene: TRBV6-5
CDR3 protein: CASSYSYSNSGEQFF

D gene: NA
clone size: NA
J gene: TRBJ1-6
V gene: TRBV3-1
CDR3 protein: CASSQFRDPHSPLHF

D gene: TRBD1
clone size: many
J gene: TRBJ2-2
V gene: TRBV7-2
CDR3 protein: CASSLRGRAELFF

D gene: NA
clone size: many
J gene: TRBJ1-1
V gene: TRBV6-1
CDR3 protein: CASTVPRRTEAFF

D gene: NA
clone size: NA
J gene: TRBJ1-5
V gene: TRBV28
CDR3 protein: CASNKGPNQPQHF